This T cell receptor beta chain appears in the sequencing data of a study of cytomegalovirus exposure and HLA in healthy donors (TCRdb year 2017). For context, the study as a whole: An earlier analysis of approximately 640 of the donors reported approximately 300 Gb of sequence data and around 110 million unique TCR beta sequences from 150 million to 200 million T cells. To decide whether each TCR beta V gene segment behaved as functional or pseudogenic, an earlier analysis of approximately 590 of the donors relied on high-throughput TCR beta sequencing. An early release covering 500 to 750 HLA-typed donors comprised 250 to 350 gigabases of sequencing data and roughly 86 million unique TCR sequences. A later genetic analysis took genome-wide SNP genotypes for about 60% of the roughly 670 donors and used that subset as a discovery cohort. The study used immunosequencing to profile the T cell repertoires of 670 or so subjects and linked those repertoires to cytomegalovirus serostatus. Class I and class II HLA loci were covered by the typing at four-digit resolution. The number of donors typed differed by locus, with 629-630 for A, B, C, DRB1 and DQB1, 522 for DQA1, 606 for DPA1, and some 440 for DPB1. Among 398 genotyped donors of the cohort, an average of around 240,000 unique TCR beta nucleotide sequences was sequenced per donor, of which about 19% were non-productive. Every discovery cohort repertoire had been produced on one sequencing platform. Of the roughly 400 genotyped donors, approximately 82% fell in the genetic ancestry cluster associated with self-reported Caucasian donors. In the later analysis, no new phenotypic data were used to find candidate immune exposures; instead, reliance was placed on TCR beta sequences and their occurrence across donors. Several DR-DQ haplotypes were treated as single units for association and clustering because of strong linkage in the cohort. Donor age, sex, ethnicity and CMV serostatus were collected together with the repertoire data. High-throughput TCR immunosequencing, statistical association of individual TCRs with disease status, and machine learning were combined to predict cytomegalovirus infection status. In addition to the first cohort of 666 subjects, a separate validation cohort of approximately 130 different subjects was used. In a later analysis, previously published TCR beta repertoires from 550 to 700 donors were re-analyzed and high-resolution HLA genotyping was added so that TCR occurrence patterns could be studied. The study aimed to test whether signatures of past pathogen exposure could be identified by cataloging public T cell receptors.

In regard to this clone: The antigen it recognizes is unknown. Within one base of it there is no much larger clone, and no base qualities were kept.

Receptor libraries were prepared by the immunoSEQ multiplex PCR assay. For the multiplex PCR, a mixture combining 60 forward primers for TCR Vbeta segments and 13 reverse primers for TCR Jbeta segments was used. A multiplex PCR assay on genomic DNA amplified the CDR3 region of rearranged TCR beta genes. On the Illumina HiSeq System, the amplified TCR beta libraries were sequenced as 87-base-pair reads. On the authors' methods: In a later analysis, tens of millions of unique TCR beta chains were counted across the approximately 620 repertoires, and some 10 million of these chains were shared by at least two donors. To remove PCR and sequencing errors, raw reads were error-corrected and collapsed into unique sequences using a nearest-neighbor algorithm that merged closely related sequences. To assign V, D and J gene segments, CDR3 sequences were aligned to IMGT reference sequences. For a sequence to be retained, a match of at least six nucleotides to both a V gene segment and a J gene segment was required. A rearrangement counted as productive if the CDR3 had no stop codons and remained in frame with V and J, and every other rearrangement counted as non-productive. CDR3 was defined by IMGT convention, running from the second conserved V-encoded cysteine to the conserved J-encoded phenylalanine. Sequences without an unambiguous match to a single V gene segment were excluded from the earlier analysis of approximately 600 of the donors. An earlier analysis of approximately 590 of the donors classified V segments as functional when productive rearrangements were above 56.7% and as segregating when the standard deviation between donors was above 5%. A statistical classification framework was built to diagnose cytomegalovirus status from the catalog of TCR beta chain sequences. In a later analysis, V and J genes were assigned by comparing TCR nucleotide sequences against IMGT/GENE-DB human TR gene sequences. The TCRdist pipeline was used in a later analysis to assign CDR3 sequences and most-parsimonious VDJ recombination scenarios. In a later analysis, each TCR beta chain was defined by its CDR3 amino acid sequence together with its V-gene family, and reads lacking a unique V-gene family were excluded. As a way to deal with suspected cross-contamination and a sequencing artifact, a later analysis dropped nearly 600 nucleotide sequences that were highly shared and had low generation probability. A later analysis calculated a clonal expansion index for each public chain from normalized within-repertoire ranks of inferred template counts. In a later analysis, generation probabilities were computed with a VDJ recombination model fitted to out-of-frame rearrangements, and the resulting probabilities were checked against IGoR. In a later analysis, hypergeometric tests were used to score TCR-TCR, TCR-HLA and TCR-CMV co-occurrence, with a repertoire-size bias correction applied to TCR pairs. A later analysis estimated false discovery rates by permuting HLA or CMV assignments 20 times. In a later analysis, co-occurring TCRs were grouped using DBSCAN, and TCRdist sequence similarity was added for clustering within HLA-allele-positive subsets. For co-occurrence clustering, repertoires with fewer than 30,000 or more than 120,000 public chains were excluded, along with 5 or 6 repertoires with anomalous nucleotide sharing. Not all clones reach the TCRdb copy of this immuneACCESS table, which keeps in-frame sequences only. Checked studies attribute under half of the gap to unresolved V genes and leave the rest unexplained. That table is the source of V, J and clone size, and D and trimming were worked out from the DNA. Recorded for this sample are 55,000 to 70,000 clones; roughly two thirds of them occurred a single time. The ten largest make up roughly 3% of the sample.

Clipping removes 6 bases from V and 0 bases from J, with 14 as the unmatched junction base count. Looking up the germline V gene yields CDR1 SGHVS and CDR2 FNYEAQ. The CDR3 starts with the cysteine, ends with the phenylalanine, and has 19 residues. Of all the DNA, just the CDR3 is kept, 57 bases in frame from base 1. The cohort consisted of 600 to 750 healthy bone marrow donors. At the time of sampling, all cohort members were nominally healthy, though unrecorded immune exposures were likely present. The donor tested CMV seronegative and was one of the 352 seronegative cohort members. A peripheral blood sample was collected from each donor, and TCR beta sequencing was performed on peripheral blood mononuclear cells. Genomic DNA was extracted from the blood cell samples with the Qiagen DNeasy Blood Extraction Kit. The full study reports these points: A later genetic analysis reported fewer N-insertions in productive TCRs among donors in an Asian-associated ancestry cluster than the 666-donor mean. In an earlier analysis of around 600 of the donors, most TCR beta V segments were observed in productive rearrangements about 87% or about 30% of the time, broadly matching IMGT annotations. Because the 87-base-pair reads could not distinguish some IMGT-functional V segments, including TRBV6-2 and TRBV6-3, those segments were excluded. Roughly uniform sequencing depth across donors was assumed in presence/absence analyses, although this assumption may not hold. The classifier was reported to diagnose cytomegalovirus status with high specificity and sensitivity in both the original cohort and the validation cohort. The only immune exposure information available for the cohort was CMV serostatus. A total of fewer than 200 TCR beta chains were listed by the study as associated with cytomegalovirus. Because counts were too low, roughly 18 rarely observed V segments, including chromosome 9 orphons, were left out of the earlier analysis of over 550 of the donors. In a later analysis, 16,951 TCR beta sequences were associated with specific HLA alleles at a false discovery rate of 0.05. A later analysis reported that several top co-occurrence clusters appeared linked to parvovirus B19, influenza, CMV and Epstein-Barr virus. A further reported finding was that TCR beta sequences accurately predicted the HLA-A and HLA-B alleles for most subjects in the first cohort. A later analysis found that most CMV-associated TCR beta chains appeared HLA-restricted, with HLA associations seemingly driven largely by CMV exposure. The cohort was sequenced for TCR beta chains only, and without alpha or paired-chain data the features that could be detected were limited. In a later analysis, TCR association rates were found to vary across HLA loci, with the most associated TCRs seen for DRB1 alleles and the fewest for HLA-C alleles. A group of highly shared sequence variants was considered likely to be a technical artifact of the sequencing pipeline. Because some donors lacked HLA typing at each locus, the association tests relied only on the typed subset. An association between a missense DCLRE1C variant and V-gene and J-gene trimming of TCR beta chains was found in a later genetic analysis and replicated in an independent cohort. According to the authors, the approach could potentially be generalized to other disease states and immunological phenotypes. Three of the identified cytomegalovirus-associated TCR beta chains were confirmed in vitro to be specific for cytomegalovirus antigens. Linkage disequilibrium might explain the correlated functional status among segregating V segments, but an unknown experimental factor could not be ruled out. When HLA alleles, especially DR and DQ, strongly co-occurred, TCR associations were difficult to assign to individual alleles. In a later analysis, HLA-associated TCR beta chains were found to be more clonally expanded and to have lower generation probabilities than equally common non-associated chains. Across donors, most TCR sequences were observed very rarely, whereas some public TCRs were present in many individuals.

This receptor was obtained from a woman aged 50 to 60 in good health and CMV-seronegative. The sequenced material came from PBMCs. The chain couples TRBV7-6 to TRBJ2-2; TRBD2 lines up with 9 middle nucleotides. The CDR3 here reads CASSLTFFVAGANTGELFF. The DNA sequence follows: TGTGCCAGCAGTTTAACCTTCTTCGTAGCGGGGGCGAACACCGGGGAGCTGTTTTTT.